These T cell receptor beta chains were read from a single sample in a study of blood T cells in healthy people across ages. TCRdb reprocessed the 5' RACE reads with MiXCR, giving one entry per CDR3 protein. Found here are approximately 2,000,000 distinct CDR3 sequences, about 39% of them singletons; the top ten hold roughly 23%. The material sequenced was blood. All receptors derive from a human donor in good health. CDR3s include the opening cysteine and the closing phenylalanine or tryptophan. Each record gives: V gene, J gene, CDR3 protein.

V gene: TRBV12-3/TRBV12-4
J gene: TRBJ1-4
CDR3 protein: CASSEVPFDRRRSNEKLFF

V gene: TRBV6-2/TRBV6-3
J gene: TRBJ1-2
CDR3 protein: CASSYRSAGEGYTF

V gene: TRBV4-3
J gene: TRBJ2-5
CDR3 protein: CASSQEMTSGGATQETQYF

V gene: TRBV20-1
J gene: TRBJ2-4
CDR3 protein: CSARGWGTEAKNIQYF

V gene: TRBV20-1
J gene: TRBJ2-1
CDR3 protein: CSAMDDGSSYNEQFF

V gene: TRBV20-1
J gene: TRBJ2-1
CDR3 protein: CSARQRGGGAGGLYNEQFF

V gene: TRBV20-1
J gene: TRBJ2-7
CDR3 protein: CSAQGSSYEQYF

V gene: TRBV4-2
J gene: TRBJ1-2
CDR3 protein: CASSQDIVALNPNYGYTF

V gene: TRBV7-2
J gene: TRBJ2-4
CDR3 protein: CASSLIRVNGEQYF

V gene: TRBV6-1
J gene: TRBJ1-5
CDR3 protein: CASSEPGRGIGNQPQHF

V gene: TRBV24-1
J gene: TRBJ2-5
CDR3 protein: CATSDFRGEETQYF

V gene: TRBV3-1
J gene: TRBJ2-1
CDR3 protein: CASSTPGYNEQFF

V gene: TRBV29-1
J gene: TRBJ2-7
CDR3 protein: CSVAQGRGYGQYF

V gene: TRBV29-1
J gene: TRBJ1-2
CDR3 protein: CSATDTGTGLNIRYTF

V gene: TRBV28
J gene: TRBJ1-2
CDR3 protein: CASRGTGGGYTF

V gene: TRBV5-1
J gene: TRBJ1-2
CDR3 protein: CASSGQGSDGYTF

V gene: TRBV20-1
J gene: TRBJ2-5
CDR3 protein: CSARVGVFFEGETQYF

V gene: TRBV7-2
J gene: TRBJ1-2
CDR3 protein: CATGPEDGYTF

V gene: TRBV7-9
J gene: TRBJ1-2
CDR3 protein: CASESQEGYGYTF

V gene: TRBV27
J gene: TRBJ2-3
CDR3 protein: CASRPGGGQLTDTQYF

V gene: TRBV6-2/TRBV6-3
J gene: TRBJ2-5
CDR3 protein: CASRRDRDYERYF

V gene: TRBV14
J gene: TRBJ1-5
CDR3 protein: CASSQGEASGVFQPQHF

V gene: TRBV12-3/TRBV12-4
J gene: TRBJ1-2
CDR3 protein: CASSSQLQPRRKGYTF

V gene: TRBV20-1
J gene: TRBJ1-4
CDR3 protein: CSASRVGTNEKLFF

V gene: TRBV6-5
J gene: TRBJ1-6
CDR3 protein: CASSPGQGELSPLHF

V gene: TRBV24-1
J gene: TRBJ1-2
CDR3 protein: CATSAQDRGRDGYTF